This is a list of T cell receptor beta chains from one sample in a study of OX40 agonist ivuxolimab in advanced cancers. The assay was immunoSEQ multiplex PCR, and TCRdb's table has in-frame clones only and misses some. The sample records 20,000 to 25,000 clones, about 80% being singletons. This sample comprised CD4+ or CD8+ T cells sorted from blood, obtained in a trial of the OX40 agonist ivuxolimab. These receptors all come from an adult with an advanced solid tumor such as melanoma, head and neck, liver or kidney cancer. The CDR3 runs from the conserved cysteine through the conserved F or W. D genes are given only for firm matches. The listing skips clone size in some rows; elsewhere it reads once, few, many or a size class.

size	V	D	J	CDR3	DNA
.	TRBV6-4	.	TRBJ1-6	CASREDGGSALHF	TGTGCCAGCAGGGAAGACGGAGGTTCGGCCCTCCACTTT
once	TRBV7-9	.	TRBJ2-7	CASSPSPTGPYEQYF	TGTGCCAGCAGCCCGTCCCCTACAGGTCCCTACGAGCAGTACTTC
.	TRBV27	.	TRBJ2-7	CASKSQSHTYEQYF	TGTGCCAGCAAGTCACAGTCACACACCTACGAGCAGTACTTC
.	TRBV5-1	.	TRBJ2-7	CASSPGNFGSYEQYF	TGCGCCAGCAGCCCTGGAAATTTCGGCTCCTACGAGCAGTACTTC
.	TRBV9	.	TRBJ1-2	CASADRIYGYTF	TGTGCCAGCGCTGACAGGATCTATGGCTACACCTTC
.	TRBV9	.	TRBJ1-3	CASSVVGNTIYF	TGTGCCAGCAGCGTAGTTGGAAACACCATATATTTT
.	TRBV28	.	TRBJ2-7	CASSPGVEQYF	TGTGCCAGCAGTCCAGGGGTCGAGCAGTACTTC
.	TRBV9	.	TRBJ2-2	CASSVAGGNTGELFF	TGTGCCAGCAGCGTGGCTGGGGGGAACACCGGGGAGCTGTTTTTT
.	TRBV4-3	.	TRBJ1-3	CASRRNLGAGNTIYF	TGCGCCAGCAGGCGCAATCTAGGGGCGGGAAACACCATATATTTT
.	TRBV6-1	TRBD1	TRBJ1-1	CASSWDSSTEAFF	TGTGCCAGCAGTTGGGACAGCTCGACTGAAGCTTTCTTT
.	TRBV14	.	TRBJ2-4	CASSQDAPKNIQYF	TGTGCCAGCAGCCAAGATGCCCCCAAAAACATTCAGTACTTC
.	TRBV5-6	.	TRBJ2-4	CASSLDREWNIQYF	TGTGCCAGCAGCTTGGACAGGGAGTGGAACATTCAGTACTTC
few	TRBV27	.	TRBJ2-7	CASSSTYEQYF	TGTGCCAGCAGTTCCACCTACGAGCAGTACTTC
many	TRBV10-2	.	TRBJ1-1	CASVAQGTEAFF	TGCGCCAGCGTTGCGCAGGGCACTGAAGCTTTCTTT
.	TRBV15	.	TRBJ2-3	CATSQSIGDTQYF	TGTGCCACCAGCCAGTCTATTGGGGATACGCAGTATTTT
.	TRBV9	TRBD2	TRBJ2-5	CASSVGRGRVVAGETQETQYF	TGTGCCAGCAGCGTAGGTAGGGGCAGGGTGGTAGCGGGAGAGACCCAAGAGACCCAGTACTTC
once	TRBV14	.	TRBJ2-5	CASSGSNVLPETQYF	TGTGCCAGCAGCGGTAGTAATGTACTTCCAGAGACCCAGTACTTC
.	TRBV5-6	TRBD1	TRBJ1-1	CASSWGDRTNTEAFF	TGTGCCAGCAGCTGGGGGGACAGAACGAACACTGAAGCTTTCTTT
.	TRBV6-6	.	TRBJ2-1	CASSLGVSEQFF	TGTGCCAGCAGCCTAGGGGTCAGCGAGCAGTTCTTC
.	TRBV7-9	.	TRBJ2-5	CASSHWGTNEETQYF	TGTGCCAGCAGCCATTGGGGGACGAATGAAGAGACCCAGTACTTC
few	TRBV30	.	TRBJ1-1	CAWSPTRTEAFF	TGTGCCTGGAGCCCGACCCGCACTGAAGCTTTCTTT
once	TRBV7-9	.	TRBJ1-2	CASSRQDVNTF	TGTGCCAGCAGCAGACAGGACGTAAACACCTTC
.	TRBV7-8	.	TRBJ2-7	CASSLVGGPYEQYF	TGTGCCAGCAGCTTAGTGGGGGGCCCCTACGAGCAGTACTTC
.	TRBV6-6	TRBD1	TRBJ1-2	CASTQLRQGFYGYTF	TGTGCCAGCACCCAGTTAAGACAGGGCTTCTATGGCTACACCTTC
few	TRBV28	TRBD1	TRBJ2-7	CASRGQGDYEQYF	TGTGCCAGTCGGGGACAGGGGGACTACGAGCAGTACTTC
.	TRBV5-6	TRBD1	TRBJ1-5	CASSVTGAGTNQPQHF	TGTGCCAGCAGCGTTACAGGGGCGGGGACCAATCAGCCCCAGCATTTT
once	TRBV27	.	TRBJ2-7	CASRLGGPTSYEQYF	TGTGCCAGCAGGTTAGGTGGACCTACCTCCTACGAGCAGTACTTC
.	TRBV7-3	.	TRBJ2-2	CASSLGDTGELFF	TGTGCCAGCAGCTTAGGGGACACCGGGGAGCTGTTTTTT
.	TRBV11-1	TRBD1	TRBJ2-3	CASSLERDRGADTQYF	TGTGCCAGCAGCTTAGAGCGCGACAGGGGGGCAGATACGCAGTATTTT